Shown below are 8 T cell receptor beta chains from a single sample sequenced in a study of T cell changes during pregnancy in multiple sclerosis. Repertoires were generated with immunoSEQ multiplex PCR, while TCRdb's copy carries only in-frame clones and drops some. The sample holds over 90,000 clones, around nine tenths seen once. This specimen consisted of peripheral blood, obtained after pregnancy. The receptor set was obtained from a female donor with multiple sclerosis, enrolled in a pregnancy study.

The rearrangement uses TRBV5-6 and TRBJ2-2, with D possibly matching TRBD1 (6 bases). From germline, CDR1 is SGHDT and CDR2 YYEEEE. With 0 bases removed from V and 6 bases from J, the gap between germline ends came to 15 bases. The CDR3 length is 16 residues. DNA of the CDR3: TGTGCCAGCAGCTTGGGATTGGCAGGGGTGCCCGGGGAGCTGTTTTTT. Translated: CASSLGLAGVPGELFF.

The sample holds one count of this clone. The CDR3 DNA is TGTGCCAGCAGCTCGACAGGGCATGGCACCGGGGAGCTGTTTTTT. Amino acid sequence: CASSSTGHGTGELFF. V and J are TRBV7-2 and TRBJ2-2; 7 bases are a match to TRBD1. Trimming took 4 bases from V and 4 from J; bases not matched to a gene: 6. Per germline, CDR1 SGHTA and CDR2 FQGNSA. This CDR3 spans 15 amino acids.

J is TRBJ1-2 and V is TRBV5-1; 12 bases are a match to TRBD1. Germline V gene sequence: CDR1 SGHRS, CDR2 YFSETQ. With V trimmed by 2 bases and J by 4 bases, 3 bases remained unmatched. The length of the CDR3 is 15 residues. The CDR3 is CASSFGTGGAYGYTF. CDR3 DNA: TGCGCCAGCAGCTTTGGGACAGGGGGCGCCTATGGCTACACCTTC.

The CDR3 spells CASSEEGLSRLYNEQFF. DNA for the CDR3: TGTGCCAGCAGTGAAGAGGGACTATCAAGACTCTACAATGAGCAGTTCTTC. The rearrangement uses TRBV6-1 and TRBJ2-1, with 7 bases lining up with TRBD2. The J segment lost 3 bases and the V segment lost 1 base, leaving 9 bases of the junction unmatched. This CDR3 has 17 amino acids. Looked up from germline, CDR1 is MNHNS and CDR2 is SASEGT.

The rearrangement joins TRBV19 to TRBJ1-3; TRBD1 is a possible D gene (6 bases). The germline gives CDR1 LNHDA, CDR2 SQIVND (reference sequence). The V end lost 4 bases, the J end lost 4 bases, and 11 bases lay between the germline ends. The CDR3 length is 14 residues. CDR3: CASSTRDTGNTIYF. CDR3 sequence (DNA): TGTGCCAGTAGTACCCGGGACACCGGAAACACCATATATTTT.

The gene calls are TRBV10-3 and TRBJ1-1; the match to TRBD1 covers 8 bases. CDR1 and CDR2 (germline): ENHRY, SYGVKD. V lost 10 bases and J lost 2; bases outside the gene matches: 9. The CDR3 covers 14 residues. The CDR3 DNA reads TGTGCCACCCTCGGCAGGGGGCAAAACACTGAAGCTTTCTTT. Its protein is CATLGRGQNTEAFF.

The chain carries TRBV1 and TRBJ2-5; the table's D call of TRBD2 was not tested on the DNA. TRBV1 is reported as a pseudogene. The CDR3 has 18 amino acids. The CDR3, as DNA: TGCACCAGCAACATCCGGGAAGATAGGTCGGGGGGGGCCCGAACCCAGTACTTC. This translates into CTSNIREDRSGGARTQYF.

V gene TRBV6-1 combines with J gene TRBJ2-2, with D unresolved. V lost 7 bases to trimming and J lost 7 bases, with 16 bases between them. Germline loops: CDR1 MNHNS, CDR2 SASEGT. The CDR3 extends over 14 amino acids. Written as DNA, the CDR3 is TGTGCCAGCAACGCCCTAAGTCATATCGGGGAGCTGTTTTTT. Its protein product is CASNALSHIGELFF.